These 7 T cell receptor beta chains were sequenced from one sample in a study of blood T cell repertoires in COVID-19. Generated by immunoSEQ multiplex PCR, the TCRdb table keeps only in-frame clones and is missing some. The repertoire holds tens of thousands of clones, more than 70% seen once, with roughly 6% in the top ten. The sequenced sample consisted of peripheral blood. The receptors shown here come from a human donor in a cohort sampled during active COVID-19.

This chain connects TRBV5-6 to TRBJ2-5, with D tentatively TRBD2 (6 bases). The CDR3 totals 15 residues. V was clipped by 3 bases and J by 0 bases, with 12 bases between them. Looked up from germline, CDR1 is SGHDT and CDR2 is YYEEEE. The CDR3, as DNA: TGTGCCAGCAGCTCCCGGGACTGGTACCAAGAGACCCAGTACTTC. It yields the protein CASSSRDWYQETQYF.

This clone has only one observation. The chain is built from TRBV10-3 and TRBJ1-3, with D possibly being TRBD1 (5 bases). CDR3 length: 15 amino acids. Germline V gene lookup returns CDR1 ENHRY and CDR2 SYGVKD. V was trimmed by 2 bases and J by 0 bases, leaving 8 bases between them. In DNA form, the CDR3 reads TGTGCCATCAGTGAGGGGGCTCCCTCTGGAAACACCATATATTTT. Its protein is CAISEGAPSGNTIYF.

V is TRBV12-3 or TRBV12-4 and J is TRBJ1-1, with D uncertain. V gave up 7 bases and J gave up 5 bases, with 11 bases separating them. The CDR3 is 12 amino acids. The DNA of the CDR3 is TGTGCCAGCACCTGGCGGGCGACTGAAGCTTTCTTT. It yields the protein CASTWRATEAFF.

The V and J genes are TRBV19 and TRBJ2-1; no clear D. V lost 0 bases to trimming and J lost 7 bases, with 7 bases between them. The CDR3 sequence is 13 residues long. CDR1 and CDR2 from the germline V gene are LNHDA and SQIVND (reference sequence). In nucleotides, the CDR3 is TGTGCCAGTAGTATAGACTATTCTAATGAGCAGTTCTTC. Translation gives CASSIDYSNEQFF.

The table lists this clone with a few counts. The CDR3, as DNA: TGTGCCAGCAGCTTACCTAGCTCCTACGAGCAGTACTTC. Its protein product is CASSLPSSYEQYF. This rearrangement joins TRBV7-9 to TRBJ2-7; D call uncertain. V dropped 2 bases and J dropped 0 bases, with 5 bases sitting between them. The CDR3 has 13 amino acids. Germline V CDR1 and CDR2: SEHNR, FQNEAQ (reference sequence).

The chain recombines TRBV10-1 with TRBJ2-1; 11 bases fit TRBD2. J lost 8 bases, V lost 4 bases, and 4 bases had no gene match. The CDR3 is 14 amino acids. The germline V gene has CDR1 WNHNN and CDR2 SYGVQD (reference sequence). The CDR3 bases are TGCGCCAGCAGTGGTAGCGGGGGGGCCTATGAGCAGTTCTTC. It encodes CASSGSGGAYEQFF.

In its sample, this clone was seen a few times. The CDR3 is CASSLGLAGDYEQYF. The CDR3 DNA is TGTGCCAGCAGCTTGGGACTAGCGGGCGACTACGAGCAGTACTTC. The V and J genes are TRBV7-2 and TRBJ2-7, with 12 positions matching TRBD2. V trimming: 3 bases; J trimming: 3 bases; junction bases outside the gene matches: 3. CDR3 size: 15 residues. The germline CDR1 and CDR2 sequences are SGHTA and FQGNSA.